One sample yielded the 12 T cell receptor beta chains listed below, sequenced in a study of T-cell memory formation after mild COVID-19. TCRdb redid the calling of the 5' RACE reads with MiXCR, one entry per CDR3 protein. The sample consists of some 440,000 distinct CDR3 sequences, about 23% of them appearing once. Material for sequencing was PBMCs or a T cell subset sorted from them (not recorded which). These receptors were collected from an adult woman who had mild COVID-19 (a few samples of this study predate the infection). Cell type and time point are not known.

V usage is TRBV24-1 and J usage is TRBJ2-2, with 15 bases identical to TRBD2. V dropped 3 bases and J dropped 1; count of bases not matched to a gene: 14. Germline lookup yields CDR1 KGHDR and CDR2 SFDVKD. The CDR3 is 22 amino acids. CDR3 nucleotide sequence: TGTGCCACCAGTGATCTCCCGGGACTAGCGGGAGGACGCCCCCAGAACACCGGGGAGCTGTTTTTT. It codes for CATSDLPGLAGGRPQNTGELFF.

There are a few counts of this clonotype. This chain joins TRBV24-1 and TRBJ1-3; maybe TRBD1 (6 bases). Trimming cost V 3 bases and J 2 bases, with 13 bases left between them. This CDR3 is built from 16 residues. Germline assignment: CDR1 KGHDR and CDR2 SFDVKD. CDR3 residues: CATSDAAGDTGNTIYF. The CDR3 DNA reads as TGTGCCACCAGTGATGCCGCAGGGGATACTGGAAACACCATATATTTT.

The V call is TRBV7-6, the J call TRBJ2-3; D is uncertain. The CDR3 is 13 residues long. Germline V gene sequence: CDR1 SGHVS, CDR2 FNYEAQ. V was pared by 4 bases and J by 5 bases, with 10 bases between. For the CDR3, the DNA is TGTGCCAGCAGCTCTAGACTGGGAGATACGCAGTATTTT. Translation: CASSSRLGDTQYF.

The chain is built from TRBV20-1 and TRBJ2-5; D unclear. The V gene's germline CDR1 is DFQATT and CDR2 SNEGSKA (reference sequence). The CDR3 extends over 15 amino acids. The CDR3 DNA reads as TGCAGCCCACTCCGTATGGTCTTTGGGCAAGAGACCCAGTACTTC. Residues: CSPLRMVFGQETQYF.

This clonotype was seen a handful of times. The CDR3 reads CATSALAGAPGEQFF. As DNA, the CDR3 is TGTGCCACCAGTGCGTTAGCGGGAGCCCCTGGTGAGCAGTTCTTC. The J gene is TRBJ2-1, the V gene TRBV24-1, with 9 positions matching TRBD2. This CDR3 is 15 amino acids long. CDR1 is KGHDR and CDR2 is SFDVKD in the germline V gene. V trimming: 5 bases; J trimming: 9 bases; junction bases outside the gene matches: 10.

The V and J genes are TRBV27 and TRBJ1-2, with a possible D match to TRBD1 (6 bases). Per germline, CDR1 MNHEY and CDR2 SMNVEV (reference sequence). There are 13 residues in the CDR3. The V gene lost 8 bases and the J gene lost 4 bases, with 14 bases spanning the gap. The DNA of the CDR3 is TGTGCCAGCGGACCTACAGGGTTCTATGGCTACACCTTC. This gives the protein CASGPTGFYGYTF.

J is TRBJ2-1 and V is TRBV18; 8 bases are shared with TRBD2. Germline values: CDR1 KGHSH, CDR2 LQKENI. The CDR3 sequence is 15 residues long. Unmatched junction bases numbered 12, after V lost 3 bases and J lost 11 bases. CDR3 amino acids: CASSPRKRELGKQFF. The CDR3 bases are TGTGCCAGCTCACCCCGGAAGCGGGAGCTGGGAAAGCAGTTCTTC.

The genes are TRBV10-3 and TRBJ2-2; D tentatively reads TRBD1 or TRBD2 (6 bases each). The germline CDR1 and CDR2 sequences are ENHRY and SYGVKD. This CDR3 is 15 amino acids long. V was pared by 10 bases and J by 0 bases, with 15 bases between. The CDR3 DNA follows: TGTGCCACCGAGGGGGTAGCGGCGAACACCGGGGAGCTGTTTTTT. Translated, it gives CATEGVAANTGELFF.

The rearrangement joins TRBV5-1 to TRBJ2-1; D ambiguous. The germline V and J ends were trimmed by 4 bases and 8 bases, with 13 bases remaining between them. Germline V gene data show CDR1 as SGHRS and CDR2 as YFSETQ. The CDR3 is made up of 13 amino acids. DNA of the CDR3: TGCGCCAGCAGCCCGGTGCCGCGCGATGAGCAGTTCTTC. Encoded protein: CASSPVPRDEQFF.

J is TRBJ2-3 and V is TRBV5-1; D remains unclear. The V end lost 0 bases, the J end lost 4 bases, and 12 bases lay between the germline ends. CDR1 and CDR2 from the germline V gene are SGHRS and YFSETQ. CDR3 size: 15 residues. The CDR3 protein is CASSLVGPPADTQYF. The CDR3, as DNA: TGCGCCAGCAGCTTGGTCGGTCCGCCCGCAGATACGCAGTATTTT.

The chain is built from TRBV5-5 and TRBJ2-6; a weak D match, TRBD1 (5 bases). Trimming removed 1 base from V and 0 bases from J, with 14 bases in between. The CDR3 contains 18 residues. Germline assignment: CDR1 SGHKS and CDR2 YYEKEE (reference sequence). CDR3 nucleotide sequence: TGTGCCAGCAGCTTGTACGGCAGGGCAAGCTCTGGGGCCAACGTCCTGACTTTC. Its translation: CASSLYGRASSGANVLTF.

The chain joins TRBV29-1 to TRBJ1-2, with D perhaps TRBD1 (5 bases). V lost 8 bases to trimming and J lost 4 bases, with 17 bases between them. The CDR3 has 13 amino acids. Looked up from germline, CDR1 is SQVTM and CDR2 is ANQGSEA. CDR3 loop: CSLAEGSGYGYTF. CDR3 in DNA: TGCAGCCTGGCGGAGGGGTCGGGCTATGGCTACACCTTC. Full variable domain (outside the CDR3, taken from reference TRBV29-1 and TRBJ1-2): SAVISQKPSRDICQRGTSLTIQCQVDSQVTMMFWYRQQPGQSLTLIATANQGSEATYESGFVIDKFPISRPNLTFSTLTVSNMSPEDSSIYLCSLAEGSGYGYTFGSGTRLTVV.